This T cell receptor (beta chain) comes out of a study of shared clonotypes between healthy human individuals. On the study more broadly: The study drew on a couple of women and three men aged 18 to 49 as donors. Study conclusions and caveats: Richness estimates generally favored naive over memory subsets.

Under the authors' procedure: There were no quality scores in the junction-only immunoSEQ sequences, so filtering differed. Measured with immunoSEQ multiplex PCR; TCRdb has only the in-frame clones, and not every one. D and trimming were read from the DNA, whereas the V and J calls and clone size are those reported in that table. The data hold 650,000 to 800,000 clones, with around 77% observed a single time. A few counts support this clone. Its antigen remains unidentified. V was trimmed by 4 bases and J by 3 bases, leaving 11 bases between them. CDR1 is SGHTS and CDR2 is YDEGEE in the germline V gene. This CDR3 has 14 residues.

The sequenced sample was memory CD4+ T cells sorted from blood. The subset: CD45RA-negative fraction. The TCR sequence derives from a woman aged 30 to 39 in good health. The chain couples TRBV5-8 to TRBJ1-3; no definite D call. The CDR3, as DNA: TGTGCCAGCAGCCCGTATCCCTATGGAAACACCATATATTTT. It is translated as CASSPYPYGNTIYF.